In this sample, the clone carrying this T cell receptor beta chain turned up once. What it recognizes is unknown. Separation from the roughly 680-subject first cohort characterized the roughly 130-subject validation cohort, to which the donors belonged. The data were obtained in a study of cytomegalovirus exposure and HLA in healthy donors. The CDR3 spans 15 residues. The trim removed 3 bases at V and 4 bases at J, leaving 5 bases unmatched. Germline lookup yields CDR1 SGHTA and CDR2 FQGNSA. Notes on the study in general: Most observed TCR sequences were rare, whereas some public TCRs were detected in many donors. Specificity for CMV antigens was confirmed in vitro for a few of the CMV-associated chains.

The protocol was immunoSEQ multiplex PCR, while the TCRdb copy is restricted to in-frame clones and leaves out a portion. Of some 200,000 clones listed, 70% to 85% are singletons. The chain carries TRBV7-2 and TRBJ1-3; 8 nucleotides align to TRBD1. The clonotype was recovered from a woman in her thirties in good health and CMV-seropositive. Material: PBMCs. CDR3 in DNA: TGTGCCAGCAGCTTGCGGGGGACAGGAGGAAACACCATATATTTT. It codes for CASSLRGTGGNTIYF.